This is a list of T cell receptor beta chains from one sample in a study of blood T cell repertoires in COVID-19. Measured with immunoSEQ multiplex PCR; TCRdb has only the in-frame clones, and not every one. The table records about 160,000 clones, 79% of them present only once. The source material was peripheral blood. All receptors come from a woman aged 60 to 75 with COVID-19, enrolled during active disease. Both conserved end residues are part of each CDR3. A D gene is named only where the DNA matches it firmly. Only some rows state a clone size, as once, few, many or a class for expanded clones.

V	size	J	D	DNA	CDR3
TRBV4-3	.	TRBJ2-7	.	TGCGCCAGCAGCCAAGAGTTAACGGACTACGGGAACGAGCAGTACTTC	CASSQELTDYGNEQYF
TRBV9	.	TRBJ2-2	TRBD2	TGTGCCAGCAGCGTATCCGCGGGAGAAGTCACCGGGGAGCTGTTTTTT	CASSVSAGEVTGELFF
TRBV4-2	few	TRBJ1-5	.	TGTGCCAGCAGCCAAGAGTCCGGGGGGGGCTCGAAGCCCCAGCATTTT	CASSQESGGGSKPQHF
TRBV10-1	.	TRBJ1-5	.	TGCGCCAGCAGTGCAGGGCATAGCAATCAGCCCCAGCATTTT	CASSAGHSNQPQHF
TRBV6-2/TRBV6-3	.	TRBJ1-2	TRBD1	TGTGCCAGCAGTCACAGGGGTACCTATGGCTACACCTTC	CASSHRGTYGYTF
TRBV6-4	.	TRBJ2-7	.	TGTGCCAGCAGTGACTCGCGGGGAAGCGAGCAGTACTTC	CASSDSRGSEQYF
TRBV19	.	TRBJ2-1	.	TGTGCCAGTAGTCCCAAAGGACTGTTCTCCTACAATGAGCAGTTCTTC	CASSPKGLFSYNEQFF
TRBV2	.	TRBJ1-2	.	TGTGCCAGCAGTGGAGGGGGTGATGGCTACACCTTC	CASSGGGDGYTF
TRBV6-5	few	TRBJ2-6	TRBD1	TGTGCCAGCAGTTGGGGACAGGGGGACGTCCTGACTTTC	CASSWGQGDVLTF
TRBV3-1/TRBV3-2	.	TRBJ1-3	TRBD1	TGTGCCAGCAGCCAAGCGTCGGACAGGGCGGGGTACACCATATATTTT	CASSQASDRAGYTIYF
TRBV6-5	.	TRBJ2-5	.	TGTGCCAGCAGTTATGCGGGAATGGAGCAGACCCAGTACTTC	CASSYAGMEQTQYF
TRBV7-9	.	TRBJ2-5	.	TGTGCCAGCAGCAAACGCGAGAGCGGAGGGGAGACCCAGTACTTC	CASSKRESGGETQYF
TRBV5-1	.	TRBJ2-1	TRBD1	TGCGCCAGCAGCTCCGGGACAGGGTCGCACGAGCAGTTCTTC	CASSSGTGSHEQFF
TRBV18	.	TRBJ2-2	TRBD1	TGTGCCAGCTCACCGGGACAGGGGCTCCCCGGGGAGCTGTTTTTT	CASSPGQGLPGELFF
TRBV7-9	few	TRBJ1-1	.	TGTGCCAGCAGCTTAGGGGCGTCGAACACTGAAGCTTTCTTT	CASSLGASNTEAFF
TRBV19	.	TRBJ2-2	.	TGTGCCAGTAGTATAGGGAGAAGGGGCCAAGGAGGGGAGCTGTTTTTT	CASSIGRRGQGGELFF
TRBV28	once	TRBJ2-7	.	TGTGCCAGCGGGCGGGAAGCCCCCTACGAGCAGTACTTC	CASGREAPYEQYF
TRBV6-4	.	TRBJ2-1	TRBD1	TGTGCCAGCAGCGCTCTGGACAGGGGATTGAGTGAGCAGTTCTTC	CASSALDRGLSEQFF
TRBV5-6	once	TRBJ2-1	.	TGTGCCAGCAGCCTGACATCTTACAATGAGCAGTTCTTC	CASSLTSYNEQFF
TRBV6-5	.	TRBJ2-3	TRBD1	TGTGCCAGCAACCCGACAGGGCTGGATACGCAGTATTTT	CASNPTGLDTQYF
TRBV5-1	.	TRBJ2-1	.	TGCGCCAGCAGCCCGGCGGGACGGGAGAGTGGGCCGTTCTTC	CASSPAGRESGPFF
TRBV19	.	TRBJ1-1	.	TGTGCCAGTAGTACCCCCGGGGGGCGCGGGGCTGAAGCTTTCTTT	CASSTPGGRGAEAFF
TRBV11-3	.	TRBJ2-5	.	TGTGCCAGCAGCTACCGGCAGGGCACTCAAGAGACCCAGTACTTC	CASSYRQGTQETQYF
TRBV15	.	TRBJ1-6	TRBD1	TGTGCCACCAGGGGACAGGGCTATAATTCACCCCTCCACTTT	CATRGQGYNSPLHF
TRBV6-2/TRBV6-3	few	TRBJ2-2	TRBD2	TGTGCCAGCAGTTACTCATGGGGGAGGGCCGCGGGGGAGCTGTTTTTT	CASSYSWGRAAGELFF
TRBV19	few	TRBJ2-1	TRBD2	TGTGCCAGTAGTCTACCCTCCTCGGGACTAGCGGGAGGAGTCTACAATGAGCAGTTCTTC	CASSLPSSGLAGGVYNEQFF
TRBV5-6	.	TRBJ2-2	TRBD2	TGTGCCAGCAGCTTGGTTAGCGGGACCGGGGAGCTGTTTTTT	CASSLVSGTGELFF
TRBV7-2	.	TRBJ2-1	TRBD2	TGTGCCAGCAGCTCAAGACTAGCTGGTGAGCAGTTCTTC	CASSSRLAGEQFF
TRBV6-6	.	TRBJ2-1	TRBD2	TGTGCCAGCAGGCATAGCGGGAGAAGTACCTACAATGAGCAGTTCTTC	CASRHSGRSTYNEQFF
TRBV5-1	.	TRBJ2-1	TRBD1	TGCGCCAGCAGCTCCGGGACAGGGCTCAATGAGCAGTTCTTC	CASSSGTGLNEQFF
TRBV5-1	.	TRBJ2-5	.	TGCGCCAGCAGCCTAGGGGGTCAAGAGACCCAGTACTTC	CASSLGGQETQYF
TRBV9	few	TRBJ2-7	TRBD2	TGTGCCAGCAGCGTAGGGGTCACGGGACTAGCGGGCGACGAGCAGTACTTC	CASSVGVTGLAGDEQYF
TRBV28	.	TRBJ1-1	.	TGTGCCAGCAGTTTATTCCACGGCGGCGCTGAAGCTTTCTTT	CASSLFHGGAEAFF
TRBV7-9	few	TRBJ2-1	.	TGTGCCAGCAGCTCCCCCGGGGGATACAATGAGCAGTTCTTC	CASSSPGGYNEQFF
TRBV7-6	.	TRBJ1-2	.	TGTGCCAGCAGCTTCGGGGACACCTCCTATGGCTACACCTTC	CASSFGDTSYGYTF
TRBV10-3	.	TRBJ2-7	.	TGTGCCATCGAATCCGCGGACTCCTACGAGCAGTACTTC	CAIESADSYEQYF
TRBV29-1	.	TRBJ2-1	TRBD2	TGCAGCGTTTCTTCCCTCGGGGGGGCGGGTGAGCAGTTCTTC	CSVSSLGGAGEQFF
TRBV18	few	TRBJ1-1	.	TGTGCCAGCTCACCGTCACAGGAGGGCACTGAAGCTTTCTTT	CASSPSQEGTEAFF
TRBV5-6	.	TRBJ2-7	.	TGTGCCAGCAGCTTGGGCGGGGACTCCTACGAGCAGTACTTC	CASSLGGDSYEQYF
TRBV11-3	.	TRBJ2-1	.	TGTGCCAGCAGCTTTAAGAGGGCCCAATACAATGAGCAGTTCTTC	CASSFKRAQYNEQFF